This T cell receptor beta chain was identified during a study of T cell responses to AZD1222 COVID-19 vaccine. This clone has a single count. Its antigen remains unidentified. Repertoires were generated with immunoSEQ multiplex PCR, while TCRdb's copy carries only in-frame clones and drops some. The sample yields under 150,000 clones, about 90% seen once. Findings and caveats of the study: Spike as a whole was targeted by vaccine-associated CD4 TCRs, dominant at 160-218 and 743-854. Close to half of spike-specific TCRs reportedly recognize unmutated variant regions. The donor cohort was predominantly white British with a female majority, and clonal diversity may have been underestimated.

The sequence derives from an adult who received the AZD1222 COVID-19 vaccine. The sequencing here drew on peripheral blood, taken 28 days after the second AZD1222 dose.

Here the CDR3 reads CASRGTVRNEKLFF. The CDR3 DNA reads as TGTGCCAGCAGAGGGACAGTTAGAAATGAAAAACTGTTTTTT. V gene TRBV28 combines with J gene TRBJ1-4; 7 bases agree with TRBD1. CDR1 MDHEN and CDR2 SYDVKM come from the germline V gene. V shed 6 bases and J 5 bases; nucleotides not matched to a gene: 6. This CDR3 region has 14 residues.